Below are 21 T cell receptor beta chains sequenced from a single sample in a study of cytotoxic CD8 clonotypes in ibrutinib-treated CLL. Only in-frame clones appear in the TCRdb table, and some are missing; sequencing was by immunoSEQ multiplex PCR. The data contain about 140,000 clones, around 93% of them seen just once; the ten biggest clones take up 10% to 13%. This specimen consisted of PBMCs, obtained after 12 months of ibrutinib treatment. The receptor set was obtained from a human donor with chronic lymphocytic leukemia.

The CDR3, as DNA: TGCGCCAGCAGCCAAGACGGTGCCGGGACAGGTCTCCACGAGCAGTACTTC. Amino acid sequence: CASSQDGAGTGLHEQYF. The rearrangement uses TRBV4-3 and TRBJ2-7; TRBD1 aligns across 8 bases. V gave up 0 bases and J gave up 5 bases; unmatched junction bases: 12. The CDR3 runs to 17 residues. The germline CDR1 and CDR2 sequences are LGHNA and YSLEER.

This chain joins TRBV5-1 and TRBJ2-3; 8 positions agree with TRBD1. CDR1 SGHRS and CDR2 YFSETQ come from the germline V gene. Trimming took 4 bases from V and 6 from J; bases not matched to a gene: 7. There are 14 residues in the CDR3. The DNA for the CDR3 is TGCGCCAGCAGCCCCGGACAGGGCCCCGATACGCAGTATTTT. Translated: CASSPGQGPDTQYF.

The rearrangement links TRBV9 to TRBJ2-7, with D unresolved. Germline assignment: CDR1 SGDLS and CDR2 YYNGEE. V lost 3 bases to trimming and J lost 1 base, with 11 bases between them. This CDR3 comprises 14 residues. The CDR3 DNA follows: TGTGCCAGCAGCGCGCTCGATATTTCCTACGAGCAGTACTTC. Translation gives CASSALDISYEQYF.

The V call is TRBV10-2, the J call TRBJ2-3; tentatively, D is TRBD2 (5 bases). The CDR3 runs 15 residues. V was pared by 5 bases and J by 1 base, with 13 bases between. CDR1 WSHSY and CDR2 SAAADI come from the germline V gene. The CDR3 sequence: CASSPLSGRTDTQYF. Written as DNA, the CDR3 is TGCGCCAGCAGTCCACTAAGCGGCCGCACAGATACGCAGTATTTT.

The chain has TRBV5-4 and TRBJ2-7; the D gene could be TRBD1 or TRBD2 (5 bases each). The CDR3 contains 13 residues. The germline V and J ends were trimmed by 7 bases and 0 bases, with 11 bases remaining between them. CDR1 and CDR2 from the germline V gene are SGHNT and YYREEE (reference sequence). The CDR3 sequence: CASAKGTSYEQYF. The CDR3 DNA is TGTGCCAGCGCGAAGGGGACCTCCTACGAGCAGTACTTC.

The chain recombines TRBV7-9 with TRBJ2-5; 9 positions agree with TRBD2. The V gene's germline CDR1 is SEHNR and CDR2 FQNEAQ (reference sequence). The CDR3 runs 14 residues. Unmatched junction bases numbered 2, after V lost 3 bases and J lost 3 bases. CDR3 sequence reads: CASSLTSGKETQYF. CDR3 sequence (DNA): TGTGCCAGCAGCTTGACTAGCGGTAAAGAGACCCAGTACTTC. The full variable domain, rest sourced from reference TRBV7-9 and TRBJ2-5, is DTGVSQNPRHKITKRGQNVTFRCDPISEHNRLYWYRQTLGQGPEFLTYFQNEAQLEKSRLLSDRFSAERPKGSFSTLEIQRTEQGDSAMYLCASSLTSGKETQYFGPGTRLLVL.

The V call is TRBV5-6, the J call TRBJ2-2; no reliable D call. The CDR3 is made up of 13 amino acids. V gave up 2 bases and J gave up 6 bases, with 8 bases separating them. From germline, CDR1 is SGHDT and CDR2 YYEEEE. CDR3 amino acids: CASSFYIAGELFF. The CDR3 nucleotides read TGTGCCAGCAGCTTTTACATCGCCGGGGAGCTGTTTTTT.

This rearrangement joins TRBV2 to TRBJ1-1; TRBD1 matches 9 bases. J was trimmed by 10 bases and V by 6 bases; bases with no gene match: 9. CDR1 is SNHLY, CDR2 FYNNEI, per germline. This CDR3 comprises 13 residues. The CDR3, as DNA: TGTGCCAGCAGGCCACCGGGACAGGGCACAGCTTTCTTT. Residues: CASRPPGQGTAFF.

This clone has a handful of counts. The rearrangement uses TRBV19 and TRBJ1-1, with no clear D. V gave up 2 bases and J gave up 1 base, with 5 bases separating them. This CDR3 spans 13 amino acids. Germline V gene lookup returns CDR1 LNHDA and CDR2 SQIVND (reference sequence). CDR3 in amino acids: CASSINRNTEAFF. Written as DNA, the CDR3 is TGTGCCAGTAGTATAAATCGGAACACTGAAGCTTTCTTT.

J is TRBJ2-7 and V is TRBV27; maybe TRBD1 (6 bases). Trimming pared 7 bases from V and 8 bases from J, leaving 18 bases between. Germline assignment: CDR1 MNHEY and CDR2 SMNVEV (reference sequence). This CDR3 spans 13 amino acids. The CDR3 spells CASTYDRKEKQYF. CDR3 bases: TGTGCCAGCACATACGACAGGAAGGAGAAGCAGTACTTC.

The gene calls are TRBV7-9 and TRBJ2-7; a possible D gene is TRBD2 (6 bases). The CDR3 has 14 residues. V was shortened by 4 bases and J by 5 bases, with 15 bases between the two germline ends. Looked up from germline, CDR1 is SEHNR and CDR2 is FQNEAQ (reference sequence). This CDR3 reads CASSSTGTYHEQYF. In DNA form, the CDR3 reads TGTGCCAGCAGCTCAACCGGGACTTACCACGAGCAGTACTTC.

The chain combines TRBV9 with TRBJ1-2; D gene unclear. CDR1 SGDLS and CDR2 YYNGEE come from the germline V gene. The CDR3 is made up of 15 amino acids. Deletions cut 0 bases from V and 3 bases from J, with 12 bases between. CDR3 nucleotide sequence: TGTGCCAGCAGCGTAGCGGCGGATAGTTACTATGGCTACACCTTC. Translation: CASSVAADSYYGYTF.

The chain carries TRBV9 and TRBJ2-7, with TRBD2 matching over 7 bases. Losses at the gene ends were 2 bases for V and 6 bases for J; bases not matched to a gene: 5. This CDR3 comprises 13 residues. Germline loops: CDR1 SGDLS, CDR2 YYNGEE. CDR3 nucleotides: TGTGCCAGCAGCGTCGGACTAGGGAGCGAGCAGTACTTC. It codes for CASSVGLGSEQYF.

The chain couples TRBV6-1 to TRBJ1-1; no firm D call. The CDR3 covers 13 residues. V was pared by 2 bases and J by 1 base, with 5 bases between. The germline gives CDR1 MNHNS, CDR2 SASEGT. This chain's CDR3 is CASSEQKNTEAFF. CDR3 DNA: TGTGCCAGCAGTGAACAGAAGAACACTGAAGCTTTCTTT.

The gene calls are TRBV15 and TRBJ2-3, with 10 bases fitting TRBD2. CDR1 and CDR2 (germline): LNHNV, YYDKDF (reference sequence). With 1 base clipped from V and 1 base from J, the junction kept 2 bases outside the gene matches. CDR3 length: 16 amino acids. CDR3 coding DNA: TGTGCCACCAGCAGAGCGAGCGGGAGGGGCACAGATACGCAGTATTTT. It is translated as CATSRASGRGTDTQYF.

The chain couples TRBV27 to TRBJ1-3; D ambiguous. The V end lost 3 bases, the J end lost 7 bases, and 10 bases lay between the germline ends. Germline V gene sequence: CDR1 MNHEY, CDR2 SMNVEV (reference sequence). The CDR3 has 13 residues. Here the CDR3 DNA reads TGTGCCAGCAGTTTGCAGTCGGGCAACACCATATATTTT. The encoded protein is CASSLQSGNTIYF.

This clone appeared a single time. The V gene is TRBV7-8, the J gene TRBJ2-7; D is ambiguous. V lost 4 bases, J lost 4 bases, and 8 bases lay in between. The CDR3 is 12 residues long. In germline, CDR1 is SGHVS, CDR2 FQNEAQ. CDR3 in amino acids: CASSSGEYEQYF. The CDR3 DNA reads TGTGCCAGCAGCTCCGGTGAATACGAGCAGTACTTC.

The genes are TRBV2 and TRBJ1-1, with D possibly matching TRBD1 (6 bases). V was shortened by 1 base and J by 0 bases, with 21 bases between the two germline ends. The CDR3 runs to 19 residues. CDR1 SNHLY and CDR2 FYNNEI come from the germline V gene. CDR3 sequence: CASSEDSDRTAYMNTEAFF. The CDR3 region has the DNA TGTGCCAGCAGTGAAGACTCCGATCGGACAGCCTACATGAACACTGAAGCTTTCTTT.

In this sample, this clone turned up once. The chain combines TRBV7-6 with TRBJ2-1; the D is unclear. Trimming left V 2 bases short and J 5 bases short, with 7 bases between. CDR1 and CDR2 (germline): SGHVS, FNYEAQ. The CDR3 consists of 13 residues. The CDR3, as DNA: TGTGCCAGCAGCTTAAACGCCGACAATGAGCAGTTCTTC. Translated, it gives CASSLNADNEQFF.

This clone was recorded once. The genes are TRBV6-5 and TRBJ2-7, with 7 bases that match TRBD1. V was clipped by 5 bases and J by 2 bases; unmatched bases: 6. There are 14 residues in the CDR3. Germline V gene lookup returns CDR1 MNHEY and CDR2 SVGAGI. CDR3 residues: CASSTGTATYEQYF. The DNA of the CDR3 is TGTGCCAGCAGTACCGGGACAGCGACCTACGAGCAGTACTTC.

J is TRBJ1-1 and V is TRBV10-3; 7 bases are shared with TRBD1. J was trimmed by 0 bases and V by 6 bases; bases with no gene match: 7. The CDR3 is 15 residues long. Germline lookup yields CDR1 ENHRY and CDR2 SYGVKD. CDR3: CAIRLRDSMNTEAFF. CDR3 coding DNA: TGTGCCATCAGACTAAGGGACAGCATGAACACTGAAGCTTTCTTT.